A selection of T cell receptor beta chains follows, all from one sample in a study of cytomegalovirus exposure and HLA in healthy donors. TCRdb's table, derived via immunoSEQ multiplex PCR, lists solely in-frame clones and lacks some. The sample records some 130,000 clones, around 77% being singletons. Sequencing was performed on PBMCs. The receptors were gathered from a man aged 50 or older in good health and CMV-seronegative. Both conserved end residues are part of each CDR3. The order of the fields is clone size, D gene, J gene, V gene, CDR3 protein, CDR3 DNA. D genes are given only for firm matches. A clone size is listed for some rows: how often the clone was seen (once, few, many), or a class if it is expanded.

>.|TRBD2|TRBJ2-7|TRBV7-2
CASSSGLAGGSSEEQYF
TGTGCCAGCAGCTCGGGACTAGCGGGAGGCTCGTCGGAAGAGCAGTACTTC
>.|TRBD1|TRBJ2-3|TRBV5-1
CASSLEQGIFADTQYF
TGCGCCAGCAGCTTGGAACAGGGGATTTTCGCAGATACGCAGTATTTT
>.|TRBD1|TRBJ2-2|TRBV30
CAWRGDRGTGELFF
TGTGCCTGGAGGGGGGACAGGGGAACCGGGGAGCTGTTTTTT
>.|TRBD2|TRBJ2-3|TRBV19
CASSEGGGTDTQYF
TGTGCCAGTAGTGAGGGAGGGGGCACAGATACGCAGTATTTT
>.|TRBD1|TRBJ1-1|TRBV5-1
CASSLGGTGRLYTEAFF
TGCGCCAGCAGCTTGGGGGGGACAGGGCGATTGTATACTGAAGCTTTCTTT
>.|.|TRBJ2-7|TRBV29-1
CSASQATYEQYF
TGCAGCGCTTCTCAGGCCACCTACGAGCAGTACTTC
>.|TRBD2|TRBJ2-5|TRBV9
CASSVSGQETQYF
TGTGCCAGCAGCGTTAGCGGGCAAGAGACCCAGTACTTC
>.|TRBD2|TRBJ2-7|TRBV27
CASPEGTSGIYEQYF
TGTGCCAGCCCAGAGGGGACTAGCGGGATCTACGAGCAGTACTTC
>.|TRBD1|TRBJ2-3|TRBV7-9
CASSMRDRADTQYF
TGTGCCAGCAGCATGCGGGACAGGGCAGATACGCAGTATTTT
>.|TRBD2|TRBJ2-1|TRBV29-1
CSVRELAGLGNNEQFF
TGCAGCGTACGGGAACTAGCGGGATTGGGTAACAATGAGCAGTTCTTC
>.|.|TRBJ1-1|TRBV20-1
CSAMGVTEAFF
TGCAGTGCTATGGGAGTCACTGAAGCTTTCTTT
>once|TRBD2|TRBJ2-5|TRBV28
CASSTPGTSGQETQYF
TGTGCCAGCAGCACTCCCGGGACTAGCGGCCAAGAGACCCAGTACTTC
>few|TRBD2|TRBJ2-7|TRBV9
CASSVGPAGRYEQYF
TGTGCCAGCAGCGTAGGACCAGCGGGAAGGTACGAGCAGTACTTC
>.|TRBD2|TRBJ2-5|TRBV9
CASSVAAGGMETQYF
TGTGCCAGCAGCGTAGCGGCGGGAGGTATGGAGACCCAGTACTTC
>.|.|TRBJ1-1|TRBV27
CASSSLGRGGTEAFF
TGTGCCAGCAGTTCGCTTGGGAGGGGTGGCACTGAAGCTTTCTTT